The 27 T cell receptor beta chains given below trace back to one sample, sequenced in a study of beta chain features in type 1 diabetes (dated by TCRdb to 2016 to 2019). Receptors were amplified or captured by the immunoSEQ multiplex PCR assay. The High Capacity cDNA Reverse Transcription Kit was used to reverse transcribe all of the isolated RNA, meaning that expressed TCRB transcripts were what got sequenced. TCRdb took this table from immuneACCESS and kept in-frame rearrangements with V and J called. Such tables lack part of the clones; where checked against another copy, unresolved V genes explain under half of the gap, and the rest is unexplained. This sample gives under 400,000 clones in total; 20% of them show up just once. The biggest ten clones account for around 0.04% of the sample. Sequencing was done on a sample of naive CD4+ T cells from blood. The cell subset or site label for this specimen denotes: true naive CD4+ T cells. These receptors were taken from a woman aged 18-29 years in good health.

The rearrangement joins TRBV7-9 to TRBJ2-1; 7 bases are a match to TRBD1. CDR1 and CDR2 from the germline V gene are SEHNR and FQNEAQ (reference sequence). The CDR3 has 12 amino acids. V shed 9 bases, J shed 5 bases, and the junction held 4 bases outside the gene matches. The CDR3 is CARQGINNEQFF. The CDR3 region has the DNA TGTGCCAGACAGGGGATCAACAATGAGCAGTTCTTC.

This clone was counted between two and nine times. The chain combines TRBV19 with TRBJ1-2; no reliable D call. Per the germline V gene, CDR1 is LNHDA and CDR2 is SQIVND (reference sequence). V lost 6 bases to trimming and J lost 4 bases, with 9 bases between them. The CDR3 runs 12 residues. The CDR3 DNA reads as TGTGCCAGTAGCGGCCGGGGCTATGGCTACACCTTC. Amino acid sequence: CASSGRGYGYTF.

The chain is built from TRBV4-1 and TRBJ1-4; 8 positions agree with TRBD1. The CDR3 consists of 15 residues. V lost 6 bases and J lost 1; bases outside the gene matches: 4. CDR1 is MGHRA, CDR2 YSYEKL, per germline. DNA of the CDR3: TGCGCCAGCAGTTCCACAGGGGGAACTAATGAAAAACTGTTTTTT. Amino acids: CASSSTGGTNEKLFF.

The chain links TRBV18 to TRBJ2-3; TRBD2 agrees at 7 bases. From germline, CDR1 is KGHSH and CDR2 LQKENI. V was clipped by 2 bases and J by 2 bases; unmatched bases: 4. The CDR3 is 15 residues long. The CDR3 sequence: CASSPDAGVTDTQYF. CDR3 nucleotide sequence: TGTGCCAGCTCACCAGACGCGGGGGTCACAGATACGCAGTATTTT.

The chain recombines TRBV19 with TRBJ2-2, with 9 nucleotides matching TRBD2. Germline loops: CDR1 LNHDA, CDR2 SQIVND (reference sequence). V dropped 5 bases and J dropped 4; count of bases not matched to a gene: 14. This CDR3 has 18 residues. The CDR3 region has the DNA TGTGCCAGTAGTGGATGGCTAGCGGGAAATATCGTCACCGGGGAGCTGTTTTTT. It codes for CASSGWLAGNIVTGELFF.

The J gene is TRBJ1-3, the V gene TRBV7-9; D is possibly TRBD1 (6 bases). CDR3 size: 16 residues. Germline CDR1 and CDR2: SEHNR and FQNEAQ (reference sequence). V was shortened by 1 base and J by 1 base, with 11 bases between the two germline ends. CDR3 sequence (DNA): TGTGCCAGCAGCTTAGAGTGGGGGCTGTCTGGAAACACCATATATTTT. The encoded protein is CASSLEWGLSGNTIYF.

This clone was seen a few times. The chain employs TRBV12-5 and TRBJ1-2, with D unclear. Germline CDR1 is LGHNT and CDR2 is FRNRAP. V was pared by 0 bases and J by 0 bases, with 17 bases between. The CDR3 spans 18 residues. The CDR3, as DNA: TGTGCTAGTGGTTTGGTAGGTGTCGCCACCGGGACTAACTATGGCTACACCTTC. Translating it yields CASGLVGVATGTNYGYTF.

CDR3 DNA sequence: TGTGCCAGCAGCCAACAGGGGGATAAGCCCCAGCATTTT. Translation: CASSQQGDKPQHF. The chain employs TRBV7-2 and TRBJ1-5, with 8 nucleotides matching TRBD1. CDR1 and CDR2 from the germline V gene are SGHTA and FQGNSA. The trim removed 5 bases at V and 8 bases at J, leaving 5 bases unmatched. The CDR3 runs to 13 residues.

The chain employs TRBV7-2 and TRBJ2-3; no reliable D call. Per the germline V gene, CDR1 is SGHTA and CDR2 is FQGNSA. The CDR3 loop spans 15 amino acids. V lost 0 bases, J lost 1 base, and 8 bases lay in between. The CDR3 loop reads CASSLAQEGTDTQYF. For the CDR3, the DNA is TGTGCCAGCAGCTTAGCTCAGGAAGGCACAGATACGCAGTATTTT.

This clone was seen a few times. The rearrangement links TRBV9 to TRBJ2-5; a possible D gene is TRBD1 (6 bases). CDR3 length: 14 amino acids. Looked up from germline, CDR1 is SGDLS and CDR2 is YYNGEE. The germline V and J ends were trimmed by 1 base and 5 bases, with 12 bases remaining between them. The CDR3 protein is CASSVTGTWETQYF. CDR3 sequence (DNA): TGTGCCAGCAGCGTAACAGGGACATGGGAGACCCAGTACTTC.

This clone was found a few times. The chain uses TRBV7-9 and TRBJ2-7; D is uncertain. The germline CDR1 and CDR2 sequences are SEHNR and FQNEAQ (reference sequence). V dropped 1 base and J dropped 2 bases, with 12 bases sitting between them. The CDR3 loop spans 15 amino acids. CDR3 DNA: TGTGCCAGCAGCTTAGGTACTGAAGCCCCCTACGAGCAGTACTTC. Protein: CASSLGTEAPYEQYF.

In its sample, this clone was seen a few times. V gene TRBV29-1 combines with J gene TRBJ2-5; the D gene is possibly TRBD2 (6 bases). V was clipped by 3 bases and J by 3 bases, with 20 bases between them. The V gene's germline CDR1 is SQVTM and CDR2 ANQGSEA. The CDR3 extends over 16 amino acids. CDR3 region: CSVENEFGREEETQYF. CDR3 coding DNA: TGCAGCGTTGAGAACGAGTTCGGCAGGGAGGAAGAGACCCAGTACTTC.

This chain connects TRBV7-8 to TRBJ1-1; TRBD1 matches 7 bases. V gave up 2 bases and J gave up 10 bases; unmatched junction bases: 13. CDR3 length: 15 amino acids. From germline, CDR1 is SGHVS and CDR2 FQNEAQ. CDR3 region: CASSLLRGQDYGAFF. The CDR3 nucleotides are TGTGCCAGCAGCTTATTGAGGGGGCAGGATTATGGAGCTTTCTTT.

J is TRBJ1-1 and V is TRBV5-1; a possible D gene is TRBD1 (5 bases). V was shortened by 1 base and J by 3 bases, with 13 bases between the two germline ends. The germline V gene has CDR1 SGHRS and CDR2 YFSETQ. The CDR3 consists of 15 residues. CDR3 in amino acids: CASSLMGRDDTEAFF. CDR3 bases: TGCGCCAGCAGCTTGATGGGCAGGGATGACACTGAAGCTTTCTTT.

V is TRBV5-4 and J is TRBJ1-2; no clear D. This CDR3 has 14 amino acids. Trimming left V 2 bases short and J 3 bases short, with 11 bases between. Germline-derived CDR1 and CDR2 are SGHNT and YYREEE (reference sequence). The CDR3: CASSFKRGDYGYTF. The CDR3 DNA is TGTGCCAGCAGCTTCAAGCGAGGAGACTATGGCTACACCTTC.

This clone showed up just a few times. The chain is built from TRBV4-3 and TRBJ2-3; D uncertain. This CDR3 contains 12 residues. Trimming stripped 2 bases from V and 6 bases from J, with 6 bases between. Germline CDR1 reads LGHNA; CDR2 reads YSLEER. In DNA, the CDR3 is TGCGCCAGCAGCCAATTTTCGGATACGCAGTATTTT. It specifies CASSQFSDTQYF.

This clone was seen more than once but under ten times. The chain recombines TRBV5-1 with TRBJ2-6; 10 bases map to TRBD1. V lost 7 bases to trimming and J lost 0 bases; unmatched junction nucleotides: 4. The CDR3 runs 16 residues. CDR1 SGHRS and CDR2 YFSETQ come from the germline V gene. The CDR3, as DNA: TGCGCCAGCGGACGGACAGGGGGCTCTGGGGCCAACGTCCTGACTTTC. Amino acids: CASGRTGGSGANVLTF.

The V and J genes are TRBV5-1 and TRBJ1-2, with D perhaps TRBD1 (6 bases). Between the trimmed V and J ends, which lost 6 bases and 3 bases, there was a span of 18 bases. CDR3 size: 15 residues. The germline CDR1 and CDR2 sequences are SGHRS and YFSETQ. The CDR3 is CASNPFGGAHYGYTF. The CDR3 nucleotides read TGCGCCAGCAACCCCTTCGGGGGGGCACACTATGGCTACACCTTC. The complete variable domain, with remaining parts taken from reference TRBV5-1 and TRBJ1-2, reads KAGVTQTPRYLIKTRGQQVTLSCSPISGHRSVSWYQQTPGQGLQFLFEYFSETQRNKGNFPGRFSGRQFSNSRSEMNVSTLELGDSALYLCASNPFGGAHYGYTFGSGTRLTVV.

V and J are TRBV7-9 and TRBJ2-7; D call uncertain. V was clipped by 2 bases and J by 0 bases, with 8 bases between them. Germline loops: CDR1 SEHNR, CDR2 FQNEAQ (reference sequence). This CDR3 comprises 14 residues. The CDR3 loop reads CASSLPQSSYEQYF. Written as DNA, the CDR3 is TGTGCCAGCAGCTTACCACAGAGCTCCTACGAGCAGTACTTC. Looking up the rest from reference TRBV7-9 and TRBJ2-7 gives the full variable domain: DTGVSQNPRHKITKRGQNVTFRCDPISEHNRLYWYRQTLGQGPEFLTYFQNEAQLEKSRLLSDRFSAERPKGSFSTLEIQRTEQGDSAMYLCASSLPQSSYEQYFGPGTRLTVT.

The chain has TRBV29-1 and TRBJ1-1; 7 nucleotides match TRBD1. Germline V CDR1 and CDR2: SQVTM, ANQGSEA. The CDR3 has 12 residues. V dropped 5 bases and J dropped 2; count of bases not matched to a gene: 2. In DNA form, the CDR3 reads TGCAGCGTTCGACAGGGAAACACTGAAGCTTTCTTT. It yields the protein CSVRQGNTEAFF.

The J gene is TRBJ2-2, the V gene TRBV4-2; D is undetermined. The CDR3 runs to 12 residues. V was clipped by 0 bases and J by 9 bases, with 5 bases between them. Germline V gene sequence: CDR1 LGHNA, CDR2 YNFKEQ. CDR3 sequence: CASSQDSRELFF. CDR3 coding DNA: TGTGCCAGCAGCCAAGATAGCAGGGAGCTGTTTTTT.

The rearrangement joins TRBV5-4 to TRBJ2-3, with TRBD2 matching 7 bases. Trimming removed 1 base from V and 0 bases from J; junction bases left unmatched: 2. Germline V gives CDR1 SGHNT, CDR2 YYREEE (reference sequence). This CDR3 is built from 15 residues. CDR3: CASSLRAGSTDTQYF. DNA of the CDR3: TGTGCCAGCAGCTTGAGAGCGGGGAGCACAGATACGCAGTATTTT.

This chain joins TRBV29-1 and TRBJ2-7; 9 bases agree with TRBD1. Looked up from germline, CDR1 is SQVTM and CDR2 is ANQGSEA. J lost 1 base, V lost 6 bases, and 7 bases had no gene match. CDR3 length: 14 residues. The CDR3 spells CSVAGTGRSYEQYF. The CDR3 DNA reads TGCAGCGTAGCCGGGACAGGGAGATCCTACGAGCAGTACTTC.

As to this clone: This CDR3 is also generated by other DNA sequences in the sample. This sequence joins TRBV5-1 and TRBJ2-5; 7 bases agree with TRBD2. The CDR3 contains 14 residues. The germline V gene has CDR1 SGHRS and CDR2 YFSETQ. The J segment lost 4 bases and the V segment lost 0 bases, leaving 3 bases of the junction unmatched. The CDR3 region is CASSLGPGGETQYF. As DNA, the CDR3 is TGCGCCAGCAGCTTGGGGCCGGGAGGAGAGACCCAGTACTTC.

The chain couples TRBV7-9 to TRBJ1-4; 7 positions match TRBD1. This CDR3 has 15 amino acids. V was clipped by 4 bases and J by 11 bases; unmatched bases: 13. CDR1 is SEHNR and CDR2 is FQNEAQ in the germline V gene (reference sequence). In nucleotides, the CDR3 is TGTGCCAGCAGCTCCCCGGCTAGGGGGCCTTCTAAACTGTTTTTT. Its translation is CASSSPARGPSKLFF. The whole variable domain, remainder taken from reference TRBV7-9 and TRBJ1-4, is DTGVSQNPRHKITKRGQNVTFRCDPISEHNRLYWYRQTLGQGPEFLTYFQNEAQLEKSRLLSDRFSAERPKGSFSTLEIQRTEQGDSAMYLCASSSPARGPSKLFFGSGTQLSVL.

This clone was seen a few times. The chain employs TRBV29-1 and TRBJ2-1, with 8 nucleotides matching TRBD2. The CDR3 runs 15 residues. Germline values: CDR1 SQVTM, CDR2 ANQGSEA. With 2 bases clipped from V and 5 bases from J, the junction kept 8 bases outside the gene matches. The CDR3, as DNA: TGCAGCGTTGAAACACGTACCGGGAGGGACAATGAGCAGTTCTTC. This codes for CSVETRTGRDNEQFF.

The chain has TRBV5-1 and TRBJ2-5; D might be TRBD2 (5 bases). With 4 bases removed from V and 2 bases from J, the gap between germline ends came to 12 bases. Germline-derived CDR1 and CDR2 are SGHRS and YFSETQ. This CDR3 comprises 14 residues. CDR3 DNA: TGCGCCAGCAGCCACGGACGGACTCAAGAGACCCAGTACTTC. This translates into CASSHGRTQETQYF.